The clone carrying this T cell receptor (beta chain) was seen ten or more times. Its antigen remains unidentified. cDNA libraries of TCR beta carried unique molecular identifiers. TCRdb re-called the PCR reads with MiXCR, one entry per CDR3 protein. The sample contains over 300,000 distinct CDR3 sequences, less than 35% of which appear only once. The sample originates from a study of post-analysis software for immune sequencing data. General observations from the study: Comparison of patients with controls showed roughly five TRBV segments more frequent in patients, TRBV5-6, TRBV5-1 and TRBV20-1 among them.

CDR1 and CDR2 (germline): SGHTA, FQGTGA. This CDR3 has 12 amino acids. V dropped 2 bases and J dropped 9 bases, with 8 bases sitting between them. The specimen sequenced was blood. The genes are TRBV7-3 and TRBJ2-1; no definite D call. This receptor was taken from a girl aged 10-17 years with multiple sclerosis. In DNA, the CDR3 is TGTGCCAGCAGCTTAGGGTCAAGTGAGCAGTTCTTC. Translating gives CASSLGSSEQFF. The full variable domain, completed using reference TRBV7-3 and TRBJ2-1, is GAGVSQTPSNKVTEKGKYVELRCDPISGHTALYWYRQSLGQGPEFLIYFQGTGAADDSGLPNDRFFAVRPEGSVSTLKIQRTERGDSAVYLCASSLGSSEQFFGPGTRLTVL.